This is a list of T cell receptor beta chains from one sample in a study of blood T cell repertoires in COVID-19. Profiling relied on immunoSEQ multiplex PCR, and the TCRdb table lists in-frame clones only, not all of them. The sample consists of approximately 130,000 clones, approximately 90% of them appearing once. Sequencing used peripheral blood. All receptors come from a woman between 45 and 60 years old with acute or convalescent COVID-19. CDR3s include the opening cysteine and the closing phenylalanine or tryptophan. A D gene is named only where the DNA matches it firmly. Expanded clones get a size class; other rows say once, few or many, or leave the size out.

once,TRBJ1-2,.,TRBV3-1/TRBV3-2,CASSQGPGGGYTF,TGTGCCAGCAGCCAAGGGCCGGGGGGTGGCTACACCTTC
.,TRBJ1-2,TRBD1,TRBV18,CASSPQGETNYGYTF,TGTGCCAGCTCACCGCAGGGGGAAACTAACTATGGCTACACCTTC
.,TRBJ1-3,.,TRBV7-2,CASAGVSGNTIYF,TGTGCCAGCGCGGGGGTTTCTGGAAACACCATATATTTT
.,TRBJ2-7,TRBD1,TRBV10-3,CAISGAWGQANSYEQYF,TGTGCCATCAGTGGAGCATGGGGACAGGCTAACTCCTACGAGCAGTACTTC
once,TRBJ1-2,TRBD1,TRBV4-3,CASSQEDRVDGYTF,TGCGCCAGCAGCCAAGAGGACAGGGTAGATGGCTACACCTTC
.,TRBJ2-5,TRBD2,TRBV24-1,CATFGGGAEETQYF,TGTGCCACTTTTGGGGGAGGGGCAGAAGAGACCCAGTACTTC
.,TRBJ2-5,.,TRBV24-1,CATSDPVEEGETQYF,TGTGCCACCAGTGACCCCGTGGAGGAGGGAGAGACCCAGTACTTC
once,TRBJ2-1,.,TRBV5-6,CASSLAGGWDEQFF,TGTGCCAGCAGCTTGGCCGGGGGTTGGGATGAGCAGTTCTTC
.,TRBJ2-2,.,TRBV13,CASSLGTRRGNTGELFF,TGTGCCAGCAGCTTAGGGACTAGAAGGGGGAACACCGGGGAGCTGTTTTTT
.,TRBJ1-1,.,TRBV10-2,CASSESGALNTEAFF,TGCGCCAGCAGTGAGTCGGGAGCGCTGAACACTGAAGCTTTCTTT
.,TRBJ2-7,TRBD1,TRBV11-2,CASSMDRARDEQYF,TGTGCCAGCAGCATGGACAGGGCAAGGGACGAGCAGTACTTC
.,TRBJ1-2,TRBD1,TRBV24-1,CATSNGQGAVGYTF,TGTGCCACCAGTAACGGACAGGGGGCTGTTGGCTACACCTTC
.,TRBJ1-2,.,TRBV2,CASTPGVGGYTF,TGTGCCAGCACTCCAGGGGTGGGTGGCTACACCTTC
.,TRBJ1-1,TRBD1,TRBV19,CASSLLRGQGEEAFF,TGTGCCAGTAGCCTTCTTCGAGGACAGGGGGAAGAAGCTTTCTTT
.,TRBJ1-5,TRBD1,TRBV19,CASNPLQGAEGPQHF,TGTGCCAGCAACCCCCTACAGGGGGCGGAGGGGCCCCAGCATTTT
once,TRBJ1-1,.,TRBV28,CASSLAREGAFF,TGTGCCAGCAGTTTAGCGCGGGAGGGGGCTTTCTTT
.,TRBJ1-4,.,TRBV7-2,CASSLYPPGRTNEKLFF,TGTGCCAGCAGCTTATACCCCCCAGGGAGGACTAATGAAAAACTGTTTTTT
.,TRBJ1-1,.,TRBV18,CASSPNSNTEAFF,TGTGCCAGCTCACCCAATTCGAACACTGAAGCTTTCTTT
.,TRBJ2-2,TRBD1,TRBV7-9,CASSSQGITGELFF,TGTGCCAGCAGCTCACAGGGGATCACCGGGGAGCTGTTTTTT
once,TRBJ1-5,.,TRBV18,CASSPSRAEQPQHF,TGTGCCAGCTCACCAAGCAGGGCCGAGCAGCCCCAGCATTTT
.,TRBJ2-7,TRBD1,TRBV19,CASAGTGLLTPYEQYF,TGTGCCAGTGCCGGGACAGGACTCCTTACCCCCTACGAGCAGTACTTC
.,TRBJ2-7,.,TRBV10-3,CAISEPDRYEQYF,TGTGCCATCAGTGAACCCGACAGGTACGAGCAGTACTTC
.,TRBJ2-7,TRBD1,TRBV27,CASTHRPGQGAYEQYF,TGTGCCAGCACTCATCGCCCGGGACAGGGGGCTTACGAGCAGTACTTC
.,TRBJ2-3,TRBD1,TRBV10-3,CAISAGTGASDTQYF,TGTGCCATCAGTGCCGGGACAGGGGCTTCAGATACGCAGTATTTT
.,TRBJ1-2,TRBD1,TRBV11-1,CASSPDRVNYGYTF,TGTGCCAGCAGCCCGGACAGGGTTAACTATGGCTACACCTTC
.,TRBJ1-5,.,TRBV10-1,CASTDQPQHF,TGCGCCAGCACTGATCAGCCCCAGCATTTT
.,TRBJ1-2,.,TRBV20-1,CSASTSGSYGYTF,TGCAGTGCTAGTACGTCAGGGTCCTATGGCTACACCTTC
.,TRBJ1-1,.,TRBV18,CASSPSGANTEAFF,TGTGCCAGCTCACCATCCGGTGCGAACACTGAAGCTTTCTTT
.,TRBJ2-5,TRBD1,TRBV7-3,CASSFLGQDQETQYF,TGTGCCAGCAGCTTCCTGGGACAGGACCAAGAGACCCAGTACTTC
few,TRBJ1-6,TRBD1,TRBV11-3,CAGHGTESSYNSPLHF,TGTGCCGGCCACGGGACAGAGAGCTCCTATAATTCACCCCTCCACTTT
.,TRBJ2-5,TRBD2,TRBV25-1,CASSWTSGKTQYF,TGTGCCAGCAGTTGGACTAGCGGGAAGACCCAGTACTTC
.,TRBJ2-1,.,TRBV2,CASSEGPRPNNEQFF,TGTGCCAGCAGTGAGGGCCCCCGGCCCAACAATGAGCAGTTCTTC
.,TRBJ2-2,TRBD2,TRBV5-6,CASRQGGTSYTGELFF,TGTGCCAGCAGGCAGGGCGGGACTAGCTACACCGGGGAGCTGTTTTTT
once,TRBJ2-3,.,TRBV18,CASSRFRSGREDTQYF,TGTGCCAGCTCACGGTTTAGAAGCGGTAGGGAAGATACGCAGTATTTT
.,TRBJ1-2,TRBD1,TRBV10-3,CAISFDGQGQNGYTF,TGTGCCATCAGTTTCGACGGACAGGGTCAAAATGGCTACACCTTC
.,TRBJ1-2,.,TRBV6-1,CASSGTGDKVPNYGYTF,TGTGCCAGCAGTGGGACCGGGGACAAAGTCCCTAACTATGGCTACACCTTC
.,TRBJ2-7,TRBD2,TRBV10-3,CAISRGGAYEQYF,TGTGCCATCTCGCGGGGGGGAGCCTACGAGCAGTACTTC
few,TRBJ2-7,.,TRBV29-1,CSVTGQGGYEQYF,TGCAGCGTCACAGGCCAGGGGGGCTACGAGCAGTACTTC
.,TRBJ2-7,TRBD2,TRBV6-5,CASSSWTSSYEQYF,TGTGCCAGCAGTTCCTGGACTAGCTCCTACGAGCAGTACTTC
.,TRBJ2-7,TRBD1,TRBV4-1,CASSQDHGQGAYEQYF,TGCGCCAGCAGCCAAGATCACGGACAGGGGGCCTACGAGCAGTACTTC
.,TRBJ2-7,TRBD1,TRBV5-5,CASSLSLSGQVYEQYF,TGTGCCAGCAGCTTGTCCCTGTCGGGACAGGTCTACGAGCAGTACTTC
.,TRBJ1-1,TRBD1,TRBV7-3,CASSRQGNEGEAFF,TGTGCCAGCAGCCGACAGGGGAATGAGGGTGAAGCTTTCTTT
.,TRBJ2-3,.,TRBV5-5,CASSLTSRDTQYF,TGTGCCAGCAGCTTGACTAGCAGAGATACGCAGTATTTT
.,TRBJ2-7,TRBD2,TRBV2,CASSLAGGTSYEQYF,TGTGCCAGCAGTTTAGCGGGGGGGACCTCCTACGAGCAGTACTTC
.,TRBJ1-1,.,TRBV4-3,CASSQEGGTEAFF,TGCGCCAGCAGCCAAGAGGGGGGTACTGAAGCTTTCTTT
.,TRBJ1-1,.,TRBV2,CASGTLPRGVRLDTEAFF,TGTGCCAGCGGAACCCTACCTCGGGGGGTTCGATTGGACACTGAAGCTTTCTTT
.,TRBJ2-7,TRBD2,TRBV7-2,CASSFDAGGGYEQYF,TGTGCCAGCAGCTTTGACGCGGGGGGGGGCTACGAGCAGTACTTC
.,TRBJ1-1,.,TRBV9,CASSTGTSLNTEAFF,TGTGCCAGCAGCACCGGGACATCTCTTAACACTGAAGCTTTCTTT
.,TRBJ2-3,.,TRBV5-5,CASSLRSGTGLTDTQYF,TGTGCCAGCAGCTTGCGCTCGGGGACTGGCCTCACAGATACGCAGTATTTT
.,TRBJ2-2,TRBD2,TRBV19,CASIPGTSGRWYTGELFF,TGTGCCAGTATCCCCGGGACTAGCGGGAGGTGGTACACCGGGGAGCTGTTTTTT
.,TRBJ1-6,.,TRBV5-6,CASSFGQTLGDSPLHF,TGTGCCAGCAGCTTCGGACAGACTCTCGGAGATTCACCCCTCCACTTT
.,TRBJ2-6,TRBD1,TRBV27,CASTPGQGALGANVLTF,TGTGCCAGCACCCCGGGACAGGGGGCGCTTGGGGCCAACGTCCTGACTTTC
few,TRBJ2-7,TRBD2,TRBV19,CASSTGSGRYEQYF,TGTGCCAGTAGTACCGGGAGCGGGAGATACGAGCAGTACTTC
.,TRBJ1-1,TRBD1,TRBV5-4,CASSTGQGFITEAFF,TGTGCCAGCAGCACGGGACAGGGGTTCATCACTGAAGCTTTCTTT
.,TRBJ1-3,.,TRBV15,CATSRDHYTSGNTIYF,TGTGCCACCAGCAGAGATCACTACACCTCTGGAAACACCATATATTTT